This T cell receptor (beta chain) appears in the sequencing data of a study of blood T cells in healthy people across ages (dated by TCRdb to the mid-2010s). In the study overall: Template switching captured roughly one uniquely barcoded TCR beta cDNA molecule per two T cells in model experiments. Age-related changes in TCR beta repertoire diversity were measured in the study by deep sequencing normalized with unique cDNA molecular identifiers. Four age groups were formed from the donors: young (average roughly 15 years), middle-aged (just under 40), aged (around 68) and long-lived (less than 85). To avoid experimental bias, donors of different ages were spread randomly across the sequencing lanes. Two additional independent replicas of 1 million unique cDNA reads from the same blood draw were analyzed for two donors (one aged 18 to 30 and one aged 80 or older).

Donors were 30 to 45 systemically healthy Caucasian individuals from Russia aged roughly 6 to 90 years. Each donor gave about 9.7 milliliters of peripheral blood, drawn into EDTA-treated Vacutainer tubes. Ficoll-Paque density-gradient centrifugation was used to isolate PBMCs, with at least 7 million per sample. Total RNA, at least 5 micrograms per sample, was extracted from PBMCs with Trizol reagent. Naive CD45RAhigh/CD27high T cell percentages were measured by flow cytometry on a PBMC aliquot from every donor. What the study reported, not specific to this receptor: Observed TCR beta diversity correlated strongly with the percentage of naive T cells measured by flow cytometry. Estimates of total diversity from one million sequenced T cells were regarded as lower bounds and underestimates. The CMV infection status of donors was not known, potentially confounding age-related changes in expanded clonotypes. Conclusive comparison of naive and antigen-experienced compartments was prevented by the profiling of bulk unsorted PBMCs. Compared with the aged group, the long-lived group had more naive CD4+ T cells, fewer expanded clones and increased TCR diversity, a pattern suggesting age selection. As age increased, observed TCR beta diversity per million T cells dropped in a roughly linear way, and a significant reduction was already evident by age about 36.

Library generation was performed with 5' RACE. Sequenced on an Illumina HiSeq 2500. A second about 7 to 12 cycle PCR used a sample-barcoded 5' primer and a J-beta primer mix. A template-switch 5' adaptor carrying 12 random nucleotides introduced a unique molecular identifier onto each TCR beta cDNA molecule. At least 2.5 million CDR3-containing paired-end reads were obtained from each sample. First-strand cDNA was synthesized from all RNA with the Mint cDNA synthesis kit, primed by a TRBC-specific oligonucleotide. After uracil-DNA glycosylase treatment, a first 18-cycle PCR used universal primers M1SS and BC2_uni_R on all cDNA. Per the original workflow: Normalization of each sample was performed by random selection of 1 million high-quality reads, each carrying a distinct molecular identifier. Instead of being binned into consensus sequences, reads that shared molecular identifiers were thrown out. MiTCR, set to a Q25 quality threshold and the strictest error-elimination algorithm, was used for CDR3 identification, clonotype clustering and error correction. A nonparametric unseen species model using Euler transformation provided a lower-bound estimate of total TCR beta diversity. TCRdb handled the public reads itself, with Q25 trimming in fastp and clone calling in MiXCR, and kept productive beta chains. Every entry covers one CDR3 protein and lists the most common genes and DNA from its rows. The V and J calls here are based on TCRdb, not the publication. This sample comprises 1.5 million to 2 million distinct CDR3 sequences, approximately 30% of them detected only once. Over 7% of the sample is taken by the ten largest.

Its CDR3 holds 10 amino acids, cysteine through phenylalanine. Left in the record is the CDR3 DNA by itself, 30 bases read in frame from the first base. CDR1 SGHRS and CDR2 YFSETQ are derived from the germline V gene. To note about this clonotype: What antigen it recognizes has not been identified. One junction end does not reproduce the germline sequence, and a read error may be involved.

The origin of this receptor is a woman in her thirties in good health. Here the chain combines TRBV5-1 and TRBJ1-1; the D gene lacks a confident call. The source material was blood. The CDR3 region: CAGRQHEAFF. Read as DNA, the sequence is TGCGCCGGCAGGCAGCATGAAGCTTTCTTT.